This paragraph covers one T cell receptor (beta chain) sequence. The antigen this receptor binds is unknown. One base away there is no much larger clone; base qualities are not given. The sample belongs to a study of blood T cells in healthy people across ages (dated by TCRdb to the mid-2010s). Regarding the study in general: In model experiments, roughly one uniquely barcoded TCR beta cDNA molecule per two T cells was captured by template switching. The study measured age-related changes in TCR beta repertoire diversity using deep sequencing normalized with unique cDNA molecular identifiers. The donors were split into four age groups: young (average 16 years), middle-aged (about 40), aged (more than 60) and long-lived (roughly 80). Donors of different ages were randomly distributed across sequencing lanes to avoid experimental bias. For two donors (one aged 18 to 29 and one aged 80 or older), the study analyzed two additional independent replicas of 1 million unique cDNA reads from the same blood draw. General conclusions and limits of the study: Observed TCR beta diversity per million T cells fell roughly linearly with age, and a significant reduction was already apparent by age around 39. Conclusive comparison of naive and antigen-experienced compartments was prevented by the profiling of bulk unsorted PBMCs. Estimates of total diversity based on one million sequenced T cells were regarded as lower bounds and as underestimates. The percentage of naive T cells measured by flow cytometry correlated strongly with observed TCR beta diversity. The long-lived group showed more naive CD4+ T cells, fewer expanded clones and increased TCR diversity than the aged group, suggesting age selection. Because donor CMV infection status was unknown, age-related changes in expanded clonotypes were potentially confounded.

Donors were a few dozen systemically healthy Caucasian individuals from Russia aged roughly 6 to 90 years. Each donor gave about 9.2 milliliters of peripheral blood, drawn into EDTA-treated Vacutainer tubes. Ficoll-Paque density-gradient centrifugation was used to isolate PBMCs, with at least 7 million per sample. Total RNA was extracted from PBMCs with Trizol reagent, with at least 6 micrograms obtained per sample. For every donor, flow cytometry on a PBMC aliquot measured the percentage of naive CD45RAhigh/CD27high T cells. Including cysteine and phenylalanine, the CDR3 has 14 amino acids. Of the read, only the CDR3 DNA is kept; its 42 bases are in frame from base 1. CDR1 is given as MNHEY and CDR2 as SVGAGI, both from the germline V gene. Germline trimming amounts to 5 bases on V and 2 bases on J, with 6 as the count of junction bases outside the gene matches. Library method: 5' RACE. The run used an Illumina HiSeq 2500. A second PCR of roughly 6 to 12 cycles was run with a J-beta primer mix and a sample-barcoded 5' primer. Each TCR beta cDNA molecule received a unique molecular identifier from a template-switch 5' adaptor carrying 12 random nucleotides. Each sample yielded at least 3 million CDR3-containing paired-end reads. First-strand cDNA synthesis was performed from all RNA using the Mint cDNA synthesis kit, with priming by a TRBC-specific oligonucleotide. All cDNA was treated with uracil-DNA glycosylase and then went through a first 18-cycle PCR with the universal primers M1SS and BC2_uni_R. Per the original workflow: Each sample was normalized by randomly selecting 1 million high-quality reads, each carrying a distinct molecular identifier. Instead of being binned into consensus sequences, reads with shared molecular identifiers were discarded. MiTCR, run with a Q25 quality threshold and the strictest error-elimination algorithm, handled CDR3 identification, clonotype clustering and error correction. A nonparametric unseen species model with Euler transformation was used to estimate lower-bound total TCR beta diversity. Clones were called with MiXCR by TCRdb after fastp trimmed the public reads at Q25, and only in-frame beta chains were retained. Duplicate CDR3 protein sequences are folded into a single record with the most common DNA and genes. In this record, the V and J calls reflect TCRdb's handling and not the investigators' own analysis. For this sample there are about 650,000 distinct CDR3 sequences; roughly 32% appear just once. The top ten clones comprise 15% to 17% of the sample.

The source material was blood. The chain joins TRBV6-5 to TRBJ2-7; 7 junctional bases match TRBD1. The source is a woman older than 75 in good health. Donor details come from another sample of the same person, matched by shared clones. The CDR3 region has the sequence CASSQTGTTYEQYF. The DNA reads TGTGCCAGCAGTCAGACAGGGACGACCTACGAGCAGTACTTC.